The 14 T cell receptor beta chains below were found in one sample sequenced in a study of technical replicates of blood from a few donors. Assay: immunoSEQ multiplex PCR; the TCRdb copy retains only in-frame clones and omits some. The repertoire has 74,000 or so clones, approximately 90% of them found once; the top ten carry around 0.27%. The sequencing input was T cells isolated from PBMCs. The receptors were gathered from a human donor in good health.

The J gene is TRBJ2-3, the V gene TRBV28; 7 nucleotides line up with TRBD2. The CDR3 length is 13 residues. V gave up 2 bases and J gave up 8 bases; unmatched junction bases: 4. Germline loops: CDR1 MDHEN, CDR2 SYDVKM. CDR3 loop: CASSLGGRGTQYF. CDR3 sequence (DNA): TGTGCCAGCAGTTTAGGTGGGAGGGGTACGCAGTATTTT.

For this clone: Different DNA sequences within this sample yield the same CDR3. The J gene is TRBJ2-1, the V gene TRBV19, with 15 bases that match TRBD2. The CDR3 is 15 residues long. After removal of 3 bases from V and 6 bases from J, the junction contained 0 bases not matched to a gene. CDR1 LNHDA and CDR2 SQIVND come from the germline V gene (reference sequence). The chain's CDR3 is CASSMGLAGGNEQFF. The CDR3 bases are TGTGCCAGTAGTATGGGACTAGCGGGAGGCAATGAGCAGTTCTTC.

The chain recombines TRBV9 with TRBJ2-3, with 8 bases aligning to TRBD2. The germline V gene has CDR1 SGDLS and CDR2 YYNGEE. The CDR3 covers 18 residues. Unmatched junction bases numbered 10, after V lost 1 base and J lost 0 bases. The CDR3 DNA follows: TGTGCCAGCAGCGTACAACGGGGGGGCATGGAGAGCACAGATACGCAGTATTTT. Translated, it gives CASSVQRGGMESTDTQYF.

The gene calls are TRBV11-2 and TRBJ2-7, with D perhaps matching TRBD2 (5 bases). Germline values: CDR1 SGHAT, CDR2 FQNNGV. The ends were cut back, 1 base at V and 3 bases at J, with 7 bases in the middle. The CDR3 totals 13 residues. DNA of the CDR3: TGTGCCAGCAGCTTAGGTGGGAGCTACGAGCAGTACTTC. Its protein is CASSLGGSYEQYF. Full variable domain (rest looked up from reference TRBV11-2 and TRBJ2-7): EAGVAQSPRYKIIEKRQSVAFWCNPISGHATLYWYQQILGQGPKLLIQFQNNGVVDDSQLPKDRFSAERLKGVDSTLKIQPAKLEDSAVYLCASSLGGSYEQYFGPGTRLTVT.

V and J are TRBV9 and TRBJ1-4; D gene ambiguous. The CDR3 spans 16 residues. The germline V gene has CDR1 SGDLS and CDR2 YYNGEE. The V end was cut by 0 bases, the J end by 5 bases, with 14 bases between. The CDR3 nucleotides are TGTGCCAGCAGCGTAGGGTCAGGTATTTCAAATGAAAAACTGTTTTTT. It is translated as CASSVGSGISNEKLFF.

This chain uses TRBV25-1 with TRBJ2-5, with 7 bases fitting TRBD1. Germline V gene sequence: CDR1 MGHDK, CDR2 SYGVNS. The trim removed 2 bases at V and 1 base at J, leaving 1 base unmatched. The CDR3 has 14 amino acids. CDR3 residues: CASSEGTAQETQYF. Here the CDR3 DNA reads TGTGCCAGCAGTGAAGGGACAGCCCAAGAGACCCAGTACTTC.

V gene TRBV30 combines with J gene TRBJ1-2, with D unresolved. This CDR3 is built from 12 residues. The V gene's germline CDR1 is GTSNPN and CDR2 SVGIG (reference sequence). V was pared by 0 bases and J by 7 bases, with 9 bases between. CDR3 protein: CAWSVQISGYTF. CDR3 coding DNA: TGTGCCTGGAGTGTACAGATCTCTGGCTACACCTTC.

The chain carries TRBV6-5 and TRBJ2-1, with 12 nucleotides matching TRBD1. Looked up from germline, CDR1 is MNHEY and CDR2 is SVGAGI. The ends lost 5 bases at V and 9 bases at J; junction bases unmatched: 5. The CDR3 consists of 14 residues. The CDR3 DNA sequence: TGTGCCAGCAGTCGGGACAGGGGGCTTGGTGAGCAGTTCTTC. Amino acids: CASSRDRGLGEQFF.

CDR3 protein: CASSFQGARTEAFF. The CDR3 DNA sequence: TGTGCCAGCAGCTTTCAGGGGGCGAGGACTGAAGCTTTCTTT. V usage is TRBV7-8 and J usage is TRBJ1-1; the match to TRBD1 covers 8 bases. CDR3 length: 14 amino acids. Trimming took 3 bases from V and 5 from J; bases not matched to a gene: 5. The germline CDR1 and CDR2 sequences are SGHVS and FQNEAQ.

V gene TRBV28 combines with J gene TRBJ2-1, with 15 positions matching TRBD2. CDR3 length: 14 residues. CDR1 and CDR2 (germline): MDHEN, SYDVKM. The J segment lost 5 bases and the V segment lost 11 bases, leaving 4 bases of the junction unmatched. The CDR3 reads CASWTSGGDNEQFF. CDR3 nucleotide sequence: TGTGCCTCATGGACTAGCGGGGGGGACAATGAGCAGTTCTTC.

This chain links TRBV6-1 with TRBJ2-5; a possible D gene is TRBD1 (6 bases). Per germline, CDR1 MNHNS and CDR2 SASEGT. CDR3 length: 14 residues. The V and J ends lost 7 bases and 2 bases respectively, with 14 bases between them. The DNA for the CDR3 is TGTGCCAGCAAAGACAGGTTGCATCAAGAGACCCAGTACTTC. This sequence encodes CASKDRLHQETQYF.

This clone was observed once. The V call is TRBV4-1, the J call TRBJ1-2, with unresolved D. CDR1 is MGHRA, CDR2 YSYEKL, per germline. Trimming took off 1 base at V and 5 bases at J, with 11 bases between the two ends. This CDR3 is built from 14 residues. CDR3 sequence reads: CASSQGYSVYGYTF. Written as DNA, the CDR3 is TGCGCCAGCAGCCAAGGATACTCGGTTTATGGCTACACCTTC.

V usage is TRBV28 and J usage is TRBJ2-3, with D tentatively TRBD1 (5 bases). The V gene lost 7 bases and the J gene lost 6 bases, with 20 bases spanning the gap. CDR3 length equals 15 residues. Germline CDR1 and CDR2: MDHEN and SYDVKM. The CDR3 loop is CASTRSPLTDDTQYF. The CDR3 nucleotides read TGTGCCAGCACAAGGTCTCCCCTGACAGACGATACGCAGTATTTT. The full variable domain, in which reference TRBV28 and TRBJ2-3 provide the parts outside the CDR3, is DVKVTQSSRYLVKRTGEKVFLECVQDMDHENMFWYRQDPGLGLRLIYFSYDVKMKEKGDIPEGYSVSREKKERFSLILESASTNQTSMYLCASTRSPLTDDTQYFGPGTRLTVL.

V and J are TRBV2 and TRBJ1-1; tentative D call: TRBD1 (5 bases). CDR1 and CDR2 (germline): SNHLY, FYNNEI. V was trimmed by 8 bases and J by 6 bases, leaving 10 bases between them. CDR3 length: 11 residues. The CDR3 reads CASQGYAEAFF. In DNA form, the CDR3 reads TGTGCCAGCCAGGGTTACGCTGAAGCTTTCTTT.